The next 13 T cell receptor beta chains were all read from a single sample in a study of blood T cells in healthy people across ages (dated by TCRdb to about 2015). Libraries were made using 5' RACE. Sequenced on an Illumina HiSeq 2500. A second roughly 6 to 12 cycle PCR used a sample-barcoded 5' primer and a J-beta primer mix. TCRdb redid the processing of the public reads, applying fastp at Q25 and MiXCR, and retained in-frame beta chains. When rows share a CDR3 protein, they turn into one entry using the most common DNA and genes. This sample comprises roughly 1,700,000 distinct CDR3 sequences, roughly 28% of them detected only once. Roughly 8% of the sample is held by the ten biggest clonotypes. Sequenced sample: blood. These receptors came from a woman in her thirties in good health.

Remarks on this clonotype: A read error is possible here, since a much larger clone lies one base away. J is TRBJ2-4 and V is TRBV10-3, with TRBD1 identical over 11 bases. The J call is in doubt because the DNA end fits TRBJ2-7 better. This CDR3 spans 15 amino acids. In germline, CDR1 is ENHRY, CDR2 SYGVKD. The DNA of the CDR3 is TGTGCCATCAGCTACGGACAGGGGGCAGAGGGCGAGCAGTACTTC. This gives the protein CAISYGQGAEGEQYF.

A remark on this clonotype: Given a much more abundant clone one base away, this may be a read error. The chain couples TRBV7-2 to TRBJ2-7; the D is unclear. The CDR3 contains 16 residues. Trimming cost V 0 bases and J 7 bases, with 19 bases left between them. The germline gives CDR1 SGHTA, CDR2 FQGNSA. The CDR3 DNA follows: TGTGCCAGCAGCTTAGCGCTCACGACGCCTTACAATGAGCAGTACTTC. This sequence encodes CASSLALTTPYNEQYF.

This sequence joins TRBV4-1 and TRBJ1-5; the D gene is possibly TRBD1 (5 bases). The CDR3 runs to 17 residues. Trimming removed 0 bases at V and 5 bases at J, with 17 bases between. The germline V gene has CDR1 MGHRA and CDR2 YSYEKL. The CDR3 here is CASSQDWGRVGDQPQHF. CDR3 in DNA: TGCGCCAGCAGCCAAGATTGGGGCAGGGTCGGCGATCAGCCCCAGCATTTT.

This sequence joins TRBV6-2 or TRBV6-3 and TRBJ2-1; 11 positions agree with TRBD2. From germline, CDR1 is MNHEY and CDR2 SVGEGT. This CDR3 has 15 residues. After removal of 8 bases from V and 7 bases from J, the junction contained 10 bases not matched to a gene. DNA of the CDR3: TGTGCCAGCCATAGTAGCGGGGGGGCGAAGAATGAGCAGTTCTTC. It is translated as CASHSSGGAKNEQFF.

This clonotype has more than one count but fewer than ten. This chain uses TRBV12-3 or TRBV12-4 with TRBJ2-1; 7 nucleotides agree with TRBD2. V was clipped by 5 bases and J by 0 bases; unmatched bases: 7. The CDR3 totals 16 residues. The CDR3 spells CASSLLASSSYNEQFF. In DNA, the CDR3 is TGTGCCAGCAGTCTACTAGCGTCGAGCTCCTACAATGAGCAGTTCTTC.

The chain links TRBV5-1 to TRBJ2-3; possibly TRBD1 or TRBD2 for D (6 bases each). V was trimmed by 4 bases and J by 1 base, leaving 16 bases between them. The CDR3 spans 16 residues. CDR1 is SGHRS and CDR2 is YFSETQ in the germline V gene. The CDR3 nucleotides are TGCGCCAGCAGCCCGCTTGGAGGGGGAGGCACAGATACGCAGTATTTT. Translation: CASSPLGGGGTDTQYF.

On this clonotype: This may be a read error, as it is one base from a much larger clone. This chain uses TRBV10-3 with TRBJ2-5; possibly TRBD2 for D (5 bases). V was pared by 4 bases and J by 5 bases, with 20 bases between. CDR1 is ENHRY and CDR2 is SYGVKD in the germline V gene. The CDR3 has 16 amino acids. CDR3 bases: TGTGCCATCAGTGGGTCCGAGCGGTCCTGGCGTGAGACCCAGTACTTC. It encodes CAISGSERSWRETQYF.

The genes are TRBV28 and TRBJ2-3, with TRBD2 matching 16 bases. V shed 5 bases, J shed 9 bases, and the junction held 11 bases outside the gene matches. The germline V gene has CDR1 MDHEN and CDR2 SYDVKM. The CDR3 is made up of 17 amino acids. The CDR3, as DNA: TGTGCCAGCAGTAATTCCGGGACTAGCGGGGGGGCCCGGACGCAGTATTTT. Protein product: CASSNSGTSGGARTQYF.

This chain links TRBV25-1 with TRBJ1-2; D is uncertain. Trimming stripped 3 bases from V and 4 bases from J, with 9 bases between. CDR1 MGHDK and CDR2 SYGVNS come from the germline V gene. The CDR3 consists of 13 residues. CDR3 DNA sequence: TGTGCCAGCAGTGACAGGTTCTCCTATGGCTACACCTTC. This sequence encodes CASSDRFSYGYTF.

This clonotype has just a few counts. The genes are TRBV10-3 and TRBJ2-5, with D perhaps assigned TRBD1 or TRBD2 (5 bases each). The ends were cut back, 6 bases at V and 5 bases at J, with 13 bases in the middle. Germline CDR1 and CDR2: ENHRY and SYGVKD. The length of the CDR3 is 13 residues. The CDR3 here is CAIRSREWETQYF. The CDR3 coding sequence is TGTGCCATCAGGTCCAGGGAGTGGGAGACCCAGTACTTC.

As for this clonotype: This likely came from a read error, as a far larger clone is one base away. The chain carries TRBV7-2 and TRBJ2-3, with D unclear. Per the germline V gene, CDR1 is SGHTA and CDR2 is FQGNSA. The CDR3 extends over 12 amino acids. CDR3 residues: CANSFGTDTQYF. The DNA for the CDR3 is TGTGCCAACAGCTTCGGCACAGATACGCAGTATTTT.

This chain connects TRBV20-1 to TRBJ2-7; 8 bases agree with TRBD2. The CDR3 consists of 14 residues. CDR1 is DFQATT, CDR2 SNEGSKA, per germline (reference sequence). Trimming took 5 bases from V and 7 from J; bases not matched to a gene: 13. The CDR3 bases are TGCAGTGCTTTAGCGGGACGGGCCTGGAGGGAGCAGTACTTC. Protein product: CSALAGRAWREQYF.

This clonotype was seen only a few times. The chain uses TRBV9 and TRBJ2-1; 9 bases map to TRBD2. The CDR3 loop spans 17 amino acids. With V trimmed by 6 bases and J by 3 bases, 13 bases remained unmatched. The germline V gene has CDR1 SGDLS and CDR2 YYNGEE. This CDR3 reads CASTISSHSGGYNEQFF. In DNA form, the CDR3 reads TGTGCCAGCACCATCAGTTCACATAGCGGGGGCTACAATGAGCAGTTCTTC.